Listed here are 28 T cell receptor beta chains from one sample, sequenced in a study of cytomegalovirus exposure and HLA in healthy donors. The primer mix had 60 Vbeta and 13 Jbeta primers. The table came from immunoSEQ multiplex PCR; TCRdb's copy has only in-frame clones and leaves some out. The table includes some 80,000 clones, more than 60% detected once. The sample taken for sequencing was PBMCs. These receptors originate from a man younger than 35 in good health and CMV-seropositive.

This chain connects TRBV5-6 to TRBJ2-7; maybe TRBD1 (6 bases). CDR3 length: 15 amino acids. Germline CDR1 reads SGHDT; CDR2 reads YYEEEE. Trimming pared 2 bases from V and 0 bases from J, leaving 12 bases between. The CDR3 is CASSLQGRSSYEQYF. The CDR3 bases are TGTGCCAGCAGCTTACAGGGCCGAAGCTCCTACGAGCAGTACTTC.

This chain joins TRBV9 and TRBJ2-1; 8 bases align to TRBD1. The trim removed 1 base at V and 3 bases at J, leaving 3 bases unmatched. The CDR3 extends over 15 amino acids. Germline lookup yields CDR1 SGDLS and CDR2 YYNGEE. The DNA of the CDR3 is TGTGCCAGCAGCGTAAGGGGACAGGTCTACAATGAGCAGTTCTTC. It translates to CASSVRGQVYNEQFF.

V and J are TRBV29-1 and TRBJ2-1; D is possibly TRBD2 (6 bases). The germline CDR1 and CDR2 sequences are SQVTM and ANQGSEA. This CDR3 contains 15 residues. The V end was cut by 4 bases, the J end by 0 bases, with 13 bases between. CDR3 coding DNA: TGCAGCGTTGGGGGACTGACAAGCTCCTACAATGAGCAGTTCTTC. Translation: CSVGGLTSSYNEQFF.

The chain employs TRBV6-1 and TRBJ2-7; TRBD2 matches 8 bases. Germline CDR1 reads MNHNS; CDR2 reads SASEGT. The CDR3 spans 14 residues. V was pared by 1 base and J by 2 bases, with 1 base of the junction left unmatched. The CDR3 is CASSEGLAPYEQYF. The CDR3 DNA reads TGTGCCAGCAGTGAAGGACTAGCGCCCTACGAGCAGTACTTC.

This clone was recorded once. The rearrangement joins TRBV5-6 to TRBJ1-1; D may be TRBD1 (6 bases). Germline V gene data show CDR1 as SGHDT and CDR2 as YYEEEE. This CDR3 has 16 amino acids. Trimming stripped 1 base from V and 2 bases from J, with 15 bases between. CDR3 in DNA: TGTGCCAGCAGCTTGTTATACCGGGGACACAACACTGAAGCTTTCTTT. Residues: CASSLLYRGHNTEAFF.

The count of this clone is one. The V call is TRBV28, the J call TRBJ2-7; TRBD2 matches at 7 bases. The CDR3 has 12 residues. Germline trimming cut 5 bases from V and 4 bases from J; bases unmatched to any gene: 2. CDR1 and CDR2 from the germline V gene are MDHEN and SYDVKM. The CDR3 here is CASSISGYEQYF. CDR3 bases: TGTGCCAGCAGTATTAGCGGGTACGAGCAGTACTTC.

The CDR3 here is CASSLRLVYEQYF. As DNA, the CDR3 is TGTGCCAGCAGCCTAAGACTGGTCTACGAGCAGTACTTC. This rearrangement joins TRBV7-8 to TRBJ2-7, with no clear D. CDR3 length equals 13 residues. CDR1 is SGHVS and CDR2 is FQNEAQ in the germline V gene. V dropped 5 bases and J dropped 3 bases, with 11 bases sitting between them.

The chain employs TRBV11-3 and TRBJ2-7; D gene uncertain. V was pared by 1 base and J by 3 bases, with 13 bases between. The CDR3 length is 15 residues. Germline V gene sequence: CDR1 SGHNT, CDR2 YENEEA. The CDR3 DNA follows: TGTGCCAGCAGCTTAGGTTCTGCTAGAAACTACGAGCAGTACTTC. Translation gives CASSLGSARNYEQYF.

V is TRBV5-4 and J is TRBJ2-7, with 7 bases identical to TRBD2. V was pared by 10 bases and J by 6 bases, with 13 bases of the junction left unmatched. The CDR3 has 13 residues. Germline V gene data show CDR1 as SGHNT and CDR2 as YYREEE (reference sequence). This chain's CDR3 is CAVGGGRVGEQYF. The CDR3, as DNA: TGTGCCGTGGGAGGTGGGAGGGTTGGCGAGCAGTACTTC.

The V gene is TRBV5-1, the J gene TRBJ2-5, with 16 bases aligning to TRBD2. The V gene end was trimmed by 3 bases and the J gene end by 2 bases; junction bases not matched to a gene: 4. Germline CDR1 is SGHRS and CDR2 is YFSETQ. The length of the CDR3 is 17 residues. The CDR3, as DNA: TGCGCCAGCAGCTGGGGGACTAGCGGGAGGGGTCAAGAGACCCAGTACTTC. This encodes CASSWGTSGRGQETQYF. The whole variable domain, filled in from reference TRBV5-1 and TRBJ2-5, reads KAGVTQTPRYLIKTRGQQVTLSCSPISGHRSVSWYQQTPGQGLQFLFEYFSETQRNKGNFPGRFSGRQFSNSRSEMNVSTLELGDSALYLCASSWGTSGRGQETQYFGPGTRLLVL.

The chain has TRBV5-1 and TRBJ2-5; tentatively, D is TRBD2 (5 bases). Germline CDR1 is SGHRS and CDR2 is YFSETQ. This CDR3 has 13 residues. The ends were cut back, 4 bases at V and 2 bases at J, with 9 bases in the middle. CDR3 sequence (DNA): TGCGCCAGCAGCCCCGGGGTGCAAGAGACCCAGTACTTC. It specifies CASSPGVQETQYF.

The chain joins TRBV10-1 to TRBJ2-2; tentative D call: TRBD2 (5 bases). Germline V CDR1 and CDR2: WNHNN, SYGVQD (reference sequence). V was clipped by 4 bases and J by 8 bases, with 11 bases between them. This CDR3 contains 13 residues. CDR3: CASSVQPGGELFF. CDR3 in DNA: TGCGCCAGCAGTGTCCAGCCGGGAGGGGAGCTGTTTTTT.

The chain joins TRBV5-1 to TRBJ2-7; D not certain. This CDR3 contains 14 residues. With 0 bases removed from V and 2 bases from J, the gap between germline ends came to 9 bases. The V gene's germline CDR1 is SGHRS and CDR2 YFSETQ. CDR3 bases: TGCGCCAGCAGCTTGGTAAGGCGGCCCTACGAGCAGTACTTC. It codes for CASSLVRRPYEQYF.

V gene TRBV29-1 combines with J gene TRBJ2-7; D is perhaps TRBD2 (6 bases). This CDR3 has 14 residues. The germline CDR1 and CDR2 sequences are SQVTM and ANQGSEA. The V end lost 3 bases, the J end lost 3 bases, and 15 bases lay between the germline ends. The CDR3 nucleotides are TGCAGCGTTGATGTCCCGGGACTCGGCTACGAGCAGTACTTC. Its protein is CSVDVPGLGYEQYF.

V and J are TRBV7-9 and TRBJ2-1; D call uncertain. CDR1 SEHNR and CDR2 FQNEAQ come from the germline V gene (reference sequence). CDR3 length: 14 residues. V dropped 3 bases and J dropped 2 bases, with 8 bases sitting between them. CDR3 nucleotide sequence: TGTGCCAGCAGCTTCGGCGGAGCCTACAATGAGCAGTTCTTC. Translation gives CASSFGGAYNEQFF. The full variable domain, rest sourced from reference TRBV7-9 and TRBJ2-1, is DTGVSQNPRHKITKRGQNVTFRCDPISEHNRLYWYRQTLGQGPEFLTYFQNEAQLEKSRLLSDRFSAERPKGSFSTLEIQRTEQGDSAMYLCASSFGGAYNEQFFGPGTRLTVL.

The V call is TRBV9, the J call TRBJ2-1; D is unclear. The CDR3 sequence is 13 residues long. V was pared by 4 bases and J by 8 bases, with 13 bases between. Germline CDR1 SGDLS, CDR2 YYNGEE. The CDR3 DNA is TGTGCCAGCAGCCCCTTAGCTGGAGATGAGCAGTTCTTC. As protein: CASSPLAGDEQFF.

The count of this clone is one. The chain couples TRBV28 to TRBJ2-3; 10 bases align to TRBD2. With V trimmed by 3 bases and J by 1 base, 1 base remained unmatched. This CDR3 is built from 15 residues. In germline, CDR1 is MDHEN, CDR2 SYDVKM. CDR3 residues: CASSLSGRGTDTQYF. CDR3 coding DNA: TGTGCCAGCAGTTTGAGCGGGAGGGGCACAGATACGCAGTATTTT. The variable domain in full, completed from reference TRBV28 and TRBJ2-3, reads DVKVTQSSRYLVKRTGEKVFLECVQDMDHENMFWYRQDPGLGLRLIYFSYDVKMKEKGDIPEGYSVSREKKERFSLILESASTNQTSMYLCASSLSGRGTDTQYFGPGTRLTVL.

The chain employs TRBV9 and TRBJ1-2, with D possibly being TRBD1 (5 bases). CDR3 size: 15 residues. The germline V and J ends were trimmed by 4 bases and 2 bases, with 15 bases remaining between them. Per germline, CDR1 SGDLS and CDR2 YYNGEE. DNA of the CDR3: TGTGCCAGCAGCCCAAATCCAGGGTCGAACTATGGCTACACCTTC. Protein: CASSPNPGSNYGYTF. The whole variable domain, filled in from reference TRBV9 and TRBJ1-2, reads DSGVTQTPKHLITATGQRVTLRCSPRSGDLSVYWYQQSLDQGLQFLIQYYNGEERAKGNILERFSAQQFPDLHSELNLSSLELGDSALYFCASSPNPGSNYGYTFGSGTRLTVV.

The chain combines TRBV19 with TRBJ2-2; tentatively, D is TRBD2 (6 bases). CDR1 LNHDA and CDR2 SQIVND come from the germline V gene (reference sequence). The CDR3 spans 13 residues. V was clipped by 5 bases and J by 5 bases, with 9 bases between them. The CDR3 DNA sequence: TGTGCCAGTAGTCTAGCGACAACCGGGGAGCTGTTTTTT. Protein: CASSLATTGELFF. Filled out from reference TRBV19 and TRBJ2-2, the complete variable domain reads DGGITQSPKYLFRKEGQNVTLSCEQNLNHDAMYWYRQDPGQGLRLIYYSQIVNDFQKGDIAEGYSVSREKKESFPLTVTSAQKNPTAFYLCASSLATTGELFFGEGSRLTVL.

The chain couples TRBV28 to TRBJ2-7; 10 nucleotides line up with TRBD2. Germline V gene sequence: CDR1 MDHEN, CDR2 SYDVKM. The length of the CDR3 is 14 residues. The V gene end was trimmed by 7 bases and the J gene end by 7 bases; junction bases not matched to a gene: 10. The CDR3 region has the DNA TGTGCCAGCACCCCCCTGACTAGCGGGCAGGAGCAGTACTTC. Translation: CASTPLTSGQEQYF.

The J gene is TRBJ2-5, the V gene TRBV4-2; 16 nucleotides align to TRBD2. With 4 bases clipped from V and 5 bases from J, the junction kept 10 bases outside the gene matches. The CDR3 consists of 18 residues. In germline, CDR1 is LGHNA, CDR2 YNFKEQ. CDR3: CASSPGTSGRARRETQYF. The CDR3 nucleotides are TGTGCCAGCAGCCCCGGGACTAGCGGGAGGGCCAGACGGGAGACCCAGTACTTC.

V is TRBV14 and J is TRBJ2-6; D gene unclear. V was cut by 1 base and J by 0 bases, with 13 bases left in between. Germline CDR1 reads SGHDN; CDR2 reads FVKESK. This CDR3 has 18 residues. As DNA, the CDR3 is TGTGCCAGCAGCCAAGTTCCTGGCAGGCGCTCTGGGGCCAACGTCCTGACTTTC. It is translated as CASSQVPGRRSGANVLTF. The full variable domain, its missing parts supplied by reference TRBV14 and TRBJ2-6, is EAGVTQFPSHSVIEKGQTVTLRCDPISGHDNLYWYRRVMGKEIKFLLHFVKESKQDESGMPNNRFLAERTGGTYSTLKVQPAELEDSGVYFCASSQVPGRRSGANVLTFGAGSRLTVL.

This clone was found once. This chain uses TRBV6-1 with TRBJ2-1; possibly TRBD1 for D (5 bases). With 6 bases removed from V and 8 bases from J, the gap between germline ends came to 14 bases. The germline V gene has CDR1 MNHNS and CDR2 SASEGT. The CDR3 has 13 amino acids. The CDR3 is CASRLTALYEQFF. The CDR3 DNA sequence: TGTGCCAGCAGATTGACAGCCCTGTATGAGCAGTTCTTC.

The chain joins TRBV7-2 to TRBJ2-7; possible D gene TRBD2, 5 bases. The CDR3 has 14 residues. V lost 0 bases and J 6 bases, leaving 12 bases between the germline ends. The V gene's germline CDR1 is SGHTA and CDR2 FQGNSA. CDR3: CASSLAARAREQYF. The CDR3 coding sequence is TGTGCCAGCAGCTTAGCTGCGCGGGCGCGCGAGCAGTACTTC.

This clone occurred a few times. Other nucleotide sequences in the sample specify the same CDR3. The rearrangement joins TRBV5-1 to TRBJ1-2, with TRBD1 as a possible D gene (6 bases). The germline CDR1 and CDR2 sequences are SGHRS and YFSETQ. This CDR3 region has 13 residues. V dropped 0 bases and J dropped 3 bases, with 6 bases sitting between them. CDR3 amino acids: CASSLDRDYGYTF. For the CDR3, the DNA is TGCGCCAGCAGCTTGGACAGGGACTATGGCTACACCTTC. Based on the CDR3 plus reference TRBV5-1 and TRBJ1-2, the full variable domain is KAGVTQTPRYLIKTRGQQVTLSCSPISGHRSVSWYQQTPGQGLQFLFEYFSETQRNKGNFPGRFSGRQFSNSRSEMNVSTLELGDSALYLCASSLDRDYGYTFGSGTRLTVV.

The V call is TRBV5-4, the J call TRBJ2-3, with D perhaps TRBD1 (5 bases). The length of the CDR3 is 15 residues. With 3 bases removed from V and 3 bases from J, the gap between germline ends came to 14 bases. Germline assignment: CDR1 SGHNT and CDR2 YYREEE (reference sequence). The CDR3 reads CASSWGRGDTDTQYF. The CDR3 DNA follows: TGTGCCAGCAGCTGGGGCCGAGGTGATACAGATACGCAGTATTTT.

V usage is TRBV9 and J usage is TRBJ2-2; D is ambiguous. Trimming took off 3 bases at V and 6 bases at J, with 6 bases between the two ends. The V gene's germline CDR1 is SGDLS and CDR2 YYNGEE. This CDR3 has 12 amino acids. CDR3 bases: TGTGCCAGCAGCGAGCATCCCGGGGAGCTGTTTTTT. Its translation is CASSEHPGELFF.

The chain combines TRBV2 with TRBJ1-1; 8 positions match TRBD1. Germline trimming cut 6 bases from V and 4 bases from J; bases unmatched to any gene: 7. The CDR3 is 14 residues long. Germline loops: CDR1 SNHLY, CDR2 FYNNEI. Here the CDR3 DNA reads TGTGCCAGCAGCGTGGACAGGGAGGGCACTGAAGCTTTCTTT. This gives the protein CASSVDREGTEAFF.